This entry lists 28 T cell receptor beta chains sequenced from one sample in a study of blood T cell repertoires in COVID-19. The assay was immunoSEQ multiplex PCR, and TCRdb's table has in-frame clones only and misses some. The table includes about 190,000 clones, less than 85% detected once. The sequencing input was peripheral blood. These receptors came from a woman in her fifties or sixties with acute or convalescent COVID-19.

The chain has TRBV28 and TRBJ2-1, with D hard to call. Trimming left V 1 base short and J 0 bases short, with 4 bases between. The CDR3 has 14 residues. CDR1 and CDR2 (germline): MDHEN, SYDVKM. The CDR3 protein is CASSLLASYNEQFF. DNA of the CDR3: TGTGCCAGCAGTTTATTGGCCTCCTACAATGAGCAGTTCTTC. Drawing the rest from reference TRBV28 and TRBJ2-1, the complete variable domain is DVKVTQSSRYLVKRTGEKVFLECVQDMDHENMFWYRQDPGLGLRLIYFSYDVKMKEKGDIPEGYSVSREKKERFSLILESASTNQTSMYLCASSLLASYNEQFFGPGTRLTVL.

This clone was recorded only once. The rearrangement joins TRBV30 to TRBJ1-6, with D unclear. Trimming removed 0 bases from V and 14 bases from J, with 8 bases in between. The CDR3 spans 11 residues. Germline V gene data show CDR1 as GTSNPN and CDR2 as SVGIG (reference sequence). The CDR3 sequence is CAWSVMNTLHF. In DNA form, the CDR3 reads TGTGCCTGGAGTGTTATGAACACCCTCCACTTT.

The count of this clone is one. The chain employs TRBV11-3 and TRBJ1-1; D is undetermined. CDR3 length equals 14 residues. V gave up 3 bases and J gave up 5 bases, with 13 bases separating them. The germline V gene encodes CDR1 SGHNT and CDR2 YENEEA. The CDR3 DNA follows: TGTGCCAGCAGCTTTAGGTCTGGGAGTACTGAAGCTTTCTTT. This codes for CASSFRSGSTEAFF.

The chain joins TRBV4-3 to TRBJ2-1; D call uncertain. The CDR3 is 17 amino acids. Deletions cut 0 bases from V and 4 bases from J, with 16 bases between. Germline V gene data show CDR1 as LGHNA and CDR2 as YSLEER. The CDR3 coding sequence is TGCGCCAGCAGCCAAGATGGTGTCTTGGCGAGGTACAATGAGCAGTTCTTC. It translates to CASSQDGVLARYNEQFF.

This clone has just one count. V and J are TRBV5-1 and TRBJ2-1; TRBD2 matches at 7 bases. CDR1 and CDR2 from the germline V gene are SGHRS and YFSETQ. J gave up 0 bases and V 0 bases, and 15 bases lay outside the gene matches. The CDR3 has 20 residues. The CDR3 here is CASSLAPRAGVIRSYNEQFF. CDR3 DNA sequence: TGCGCCAGCAGCTTGGCCCCGCGTGCGGGGGTGATACGCTCCTACAATGAGCAGTTCTTC.

This clone has more than one count but fewer than ten. This chain joins TRBV5-5 and TRBJ2-7; tentatively, D is TRBD1 (6 bases). The CDR3 extends over 15 amino acids. Per the germline V gene, CDR1 is SGHKS and CDR2 is YYEKEE (reference sequence). Trimming took 4 bases from V and 0 from J, leaving 14 bases between them. This CDR3 reads CASSARDTGSYEQYF. CDR3 DNA sequence: TGTGCCAGCAGCGCCCGGGACACCGGCTCCTACGAGCAGTACTTC.

This chain connects TRBV2 to TRBJ1-5; 7 bases line up with TRBD1. Trimming took 5 bases from V and 2 from J; bases not matched to a gene: 6. CDR1 SNHLY and CDR2 FYNNEI come from the germline V gene. The CDR3 has 15 residues. CDR3 coding DNA: TGTGCCAGCAGTTCCAAGGGGGCTGGCAATCAGCCCCAGCATTTT. It codes for CASSSKGAGNQPQHF.

The rearrangement uses TRBV27 and TRBJ2-4; the match to TRBD1 covers 9 bases. Unmatched junction bases numbered 9, after V lost 6 bases and J lost 9 bases. The CDR3 is 14 amino acids. The germline V gene encodes CDR1 MNHEY and CDR2 SMNVEV (reference sequence). CDR3 amino acids: CASRSGQGWGIQYF. Here the CDR3 DNA reads TGTGCCAGCAGGTCGGGACAGGGATGGGGCATTCAGTACTTC.

The gene calls are TRBV7-9 and TRBJ2-3; a weak D match, TRBD2 (5 bases). The CDR3 has 11 residues. Germline V gives CDR1 SEHNR, CDR2 FQNEAQ (reference sequence). The V end lost 7 bases, the J end lost 6 bases, and 8 bases lay between the germline ends. For the CDR3, the DNA is TGTGCCAGCACCCCGGGGGATACGCAGTATTTT. This encodes CASTPGDTQYF.

The chain is built from TRBV6-7 and TRBJ1-2; 8 nucleotides agree with TRBD1. TRBV6-7 is known as an ORF, though its function is uncertain. The CDR3 contains 13 residues. J lost 8 bases, V lost 1 base, and 3 bases had no gene match. The CDR3 loop is CASSYLTGDGYTF. The CDR3 bases are TGTGCCAGCAGTTACTTGACAGGGGACGGCTACACCTTC.

The chain combines TRBV6-5 with TRBJ1-6; D is uncertain. CDR3 length: 14 amino acids. The V end lost 5 bases, the J end lost 5 bases, and 10 bases lay between the germline ends. Germline-derived CDR1 and CDR2 are MNHEY and SVGAGI. CDR3 sequence reads: CASSNRGNNSPLHF. CDR3 nucleotides: TGTGCCAGCAGTAACAGAGGGAATAATTCACCCCTCCACTTT.

The rearrangement joins TRBV30 to TRBJ2-7; 8 bases align to TRBD2. The junction had 7 bases not matched to a gene; V was cut back by 2 bases and J by 1 base. Germline V CDR1 and CDR2: GTSNPN, SVGIG (reference sequence). This CDR3 spans 15 amino acids. This chain's CDR3 is CAWSYRRGASYEQYF. The CDR3 DNA is TGTGCCTGGAGTTATAGGCGGGGGGCATCCTACGAGCAGTACTTC.

The V call is TRBV6-5, the J call TRBJ1-1; 7 nucleotides agree with TRBD1. Trimming cost V 7 bases and J 8 bases; bases outside gene matches: 13. Germline V gives CDR1 MNHEY, CDR2 SVGAGI. CDR3 length equals 14 residues. CDR3 residues: CASTPDRDPTEAFF. CDR3 in DNA: TGTGCCAGCACCCCAGACAGGGACCCCACGGAAGCTTTCTTT.

This clone was seen once. This chain links TRBV15 with TRBJ1-1, with D possibly being TRBD1 (6 bases). V lost 0 bases to trimming and J lost 7 bases, with 18 bases between them. The CDR3 covers 16 residues. From germline, CDR1 is LNHNV and CDR2 YYDKDF (reference sequence). The CDR3 DNA is TGTGCCACCAGCAGAGATGAGAGACAGGTCGACCGTGAAGCTTTCTTT. It codes for CATSRDERQVDREAFF. Drawing the rest from reference TRBV15 and TRBJ1-1, the complete variable domain is DAMVIQNPRYQVTQFGKPVTLSCSQTLNHNVMYWYQQKSSQAPKLLFHYYDKDFNNEADTPDNFQSRRPNTSFCFLDIRSPGLGDTAMYLCATSRDERQVDREAFFGQGTRLTVV.

The chain is built from TRBV19 and TRBJ2-2; tentatively, D is TRBD2 (6 bases). V shed 5 bases and J shed 2 bases, with 9 bases lying between them. The CDR3 sequence is 14 residues long. Per germline, CDR1 LNHDA and CDR2 SQIVND (reference sequence). In nucleotides, the CDR3 is TGTGCCAGTAGTGACGGGAGAAACACCGGGGAGCTGTTTTTT. Its translation is CASSDGRNTGELFF.

The chain links TRBV19 to TRBJ2-1, with 10 bases identical to TRBD2. The V and J ends lost 0 bases and 10 bases, in that order; junction bases with no gene match: 6. The CDR3 is 15 amino acids. Germline CDR1 reads LNHDA; CDR2 reads SQIVND (reference sequence). The CDR3 sequence is CASSIDRLAGAEQFF. Written as DNA, the CDR3 is TGTGCCAGTAGTATAGATCGGCTAGCGGGGGCCGAGCAGTTCTTC.

This clone was seen a single time. The chain uses TRBV4-3 and TRBJ1-1; D unclear. The V end was cut by 0 bases, the J end by 4 bases, with 9 bases between. The CDR3 length is 14 residues. Germline V CDR1 and CDR2: LGHNA, YSLEER. CDR3 loop: CASSQDSHFTEAFF. Written as DNA, the CDR3 is TGCGCCAGCAGCCAAGATAGCCACTTCACTGAAGCTTTCTTT.

This clone was counted only a few times. The chain recombines TRBV6-6 with TRBJ1-5; 7 nucleotides match TRBD1. Germline CDR1 and CDR2: MNHNY and SVGAGI (reference sequence). This CDR3 region has 13 residues. Trimming removed 4 bases from V and 6 bases from J; junction bases left unmatched: 3. CDR3 loop: CASSFNRGQPQHF. The DNA for the CDR3 is TGTGCCAGCAGTTTTAACAGGGGTCAGCCCCAGCATTTT.

The J gene is TRBJ1-2, the V gene TRBV2, with D perhaps matching TRBD1 (5 bases). The germline V gene has CDR1 SNHLY and CDR2 FYNNEI. The CDR3 runs 12 residues. Between the trimmed V and J ends, which lost 5 bases and 4 bases, there was a span of 8 bases. CDR3 protein: CASSRQSYGYTF. The CDR3 bases are TGTGCCAGCAGTCGACAGAGCTATGGCTACACCTTC.

The chain joins TRBV28 to TRBJ1-5; D remains unclear. Trimming shortened V by 7 bases and J by 4 bases, and 11 bases separated the two germline ends. CDR1 and CDR2 (germline): MDHEN, SYDVKM. The length of the CDR3 is 13 residues. The CDR3 bases are TGTGCCAGCAACTTTGGTCCGAATCAGCCCCAGCATTTT. This translates into CASNFGPNQPQHF.

This clone was detected a few times. The chain uses TRBV15 and TRBJ2-2; 8 bases are a match to TRBD1. There are 16 residues in the CDR3. Germline CDR1 is LNHNV and CDR2 is YYDKDF (reference sequence). J gave up 0 bases and V 2 bases, and 2 bases lay outside the gene matches. The CDR3 bases are TGTGCCACCAGCAGACCACAGGGGGCGAACACCGGGGAGCTGTTTTTT. Protein sequence: CATSRPQGANTGELFF.

This clone was recorded a few times. The chain employs TRBV30 and TRBJ2-6; D call uncertain. Germline CDR1 reads GTSNPN; CDR2 reads SVGIG (reference sequence). The V and J ends lost 6 bases and 9 bases respectively, with 18 bases between them. The length of the CDR3 is 14 residues. The CDR3 reads CACKTRLKVNVLTF. Here the CDR3 DNA reads TGTGCCTGCAAAACCAGGCTCAAGGTCAACGTCCTGACTTTC.

The chain links TRBV6-1 to TRBJ1-6, with unresolved D. V was cut by 0 bases and J by 0 bases, with 9 bases left in between. Germline V gene lookup returns CDR1 MNHNS and CDR2 SASEGT. This CDR3 comprises 17 residues. The CDR3 here is CASSEAHGISYNSPLHF. CDR3 nucleotides: TGTGCCAGCAGTGAAGCGCACGGGATCTCCTATAATTCACCCCTCCACTTT.

The chain is built from TRBV7-2 and TRBJ2-1; possibly TRBD2 for D (5 bases). The CDR3 has 16 residues. V dropped 5 bases and J dropped 7 bases, with 21 bases sitting between them. Germline V gene data show CDR1 as SGHTA and CDR2 as FQGNSA. The CDR3 nucleotides are TGTGCCAGCAGCCCCGATAGAGGGTTGGTCCGGAATGAGCAGTTCTTC. The encoded protein is CASSPDRGLVRNEQFF.

The chain uses TRBV6-4 and TRBJ1-2; D remains unclear. CDR3 length: 15 amino acids. Germline-derived CDR1 and CDR2 are MRHNA and SNTAGT. Trimming took 8 bases from V and 10 from J, leaving 26 bases between them. As DNA, the CDR3 is TGTGCCAGCCCCCCCTTTAAAAGAGGGTTATGGACCTACACCTTC. Protein sequence: CASPPFKRGLWTYTF.

This chain links TRBV11-2 with TRBJ2-7; no clear D gene. In germline, CDR1 is SGHAT, CDR2 FQNNGV. V lost 1 base to trimming and J lost 1 base, with 8 bases between them. CDR3 length: 14 residues. The CDR3 coding sequence is TGTGCCAGCAGCTTAGGGCATTCTTCCTACGAGCAGTACTTC. This translates into CASSLGHSSYEQYF. Drawing the rest from reference TRBV11-2 and TRBJ2-7, the complete variable domain is EAGVAQSPRYKIIEKRQSVAFWCNPISGHATLYWYQQILGQGPKLLIQFQNNGVVDDSQLPKDRFSAERLKGVDSTLKIQPAKLEDSAVYLCASSLGHSSYEQYFGPGTRLTVT.

The rearrangement links TRBV28 to TRBJ2-2; the D gene is possibly TRBD1 (5 bases). Per the germline V gene, CDR1 is MDHEN and CDR2 is SYDVKM. V was shortened by 10 bases and J by 2 bases, with 14 bases between the two germline ends. There are 14 residues in the CDR3. CDR3 residues: CATFADRNTGELFF. CDR3 bases: TGTGCCACCTTCGCCGACAGAAACACCGGGGAGCTGTTTTTT. Looking up the rest from reference TRBV28 and TRBJ2-2 gives the full variable domain: DVKVTQSSRYLVKRTGEKVFLECVQDMDHENMFWYRQDPGLGLRLIYFSYDVKMKEKGDIPEGYSVSREKKERFSLILESASTNQTSMYLCATFADRNTGELFFGEGSRLTVL.

This sequence joins TRBV10-2 and TRBJ1-3; weak D call: TRBD1 (6 bases). The CDR3 has 16 residues. V was cut by 3 bases and J by 4 bases, with 16 bases left in between. CDR1 and CDR2 (germline): WSHSY, SAAADI. The CDR3 loop is CASSDHGRGPGNTIYF. The CDR3 DNA reads as TGCGCCAGCAGTGACCATGGCAGGGGCCCCGGAAACACCATATATTTT.